These 32 T cell receptor beta chains were sequenced from one sample in a study of blood T cells in healthy people across ages (dated by TCRdb to the mid-2010s). The library was generated by 5' RACE. TCRdb names Illumina HiSeq 2500 as the instrument used. A second roughly 6 to 12 cycle PCR used a sample-barcoded 5' primer and a J-beta primer mix. The public reads were reanalyzed by TCRdb: fastp trimming at Q25, MiXCR alignment, in-frame beta chains only. CDR3 protein duplicates are merged, each entry listing the most common genes and DNA. Recorded for this sample are about 640,000 distinct CDR3 sequences; about 53% of them occurred a single time. The ten top clones hold about two fifths of the sample. The material sequenced was blood. The receptor set was obtained from a man aged 55-75 years in good health.

The chain joins TRBV3-1 to TRBJ2-1, with 9 bases identical to TRBD2. CDR1 is LGHDT and CDR2 is YNNKEL in the germline V gene (reference sequence). The V and J ends lost 4 bases and 4 bases, in that order; junction bases with no gene match: 11. The CDR3 extends over 17 amino acids. Here the CDR3 DNA reads TGTGCCAGCAGCCTGCGGGGGGGCGGGGTCAGGTACAATGAGCAGTTCTTC. It codes for CASSLRGGGVRYNEQFF.

This chain connects TRBV7-9 to TRBJ2-1, with a possible D match to TRBD2 (5 bases). The V and J ends lost 3 bases and 5 bases respectively, with 11 bases between them. This CDR3 is 14 amino acids long. The germline CDR1 and CDR2 sequences are SEHNR and FQNEAQ (reference sequence). This CDR3 is CASSLAGLDNEQFF. The CDR3 nucleotides read TGTGCCAGCAGCTTGGCGGGTTTAGACAATGAGCAGTTCTTC.

This clonotype was seen a few times. The chain is built from TRBV20-1 and TRBJ2-4, with 7 bases identical to TRBD2. CDR3 size: 15 residues. With V trimmed by 4 bases and J by 2 bases, 8 bases remained unmatched. Germline V gene sequence: CDR1 DFQATT, CDR2 SNEGSKA (reference sequence). The CDR3 DNA follows: TGCAGTGCTACCCCCGACGGGGGGACCAAAAACATTCAGTACTTC. Protein sequence: CSATPDGGTKNIQYF.

This sequence joins TRBV7-2 and TRBJ2-2; 13 nucleotides align to TRBD2. This CDR3 has 16 residues. Germline assignment: CDR1 SGHTA and CDR2 FQGNSA. V shed 5 bases and J 3 bases; nucleotides not matched to a gene: 3. The CDR3 is CASSLTSGGDTGELFF. The CDR3 DNA follows: TGTGCCAGCAGCCTAACTAGCGGGGGGGACACCGGGGAGCTGTTTTTT. The entire variable domain, with the rest obtained from reference TRBV7-2 and TRBJ2-2, is as follows: GAGVSQSPSNKVTEKGKDVELRCDPISGHTALYWYRQSLGQGLEFLIYFQGNSAPDKSGLPSDRFSAERTGGSVSTLTIQRTQQEDSAVYLCASSLTSGGDTGELFFGEGSRLTVL.

The rearrangement joins TRBV29-1 to TRBJ1-1, with D possibly TRBD1 on 5 matching bases. The CDR3 totals 12 residues. The ends were cut back, 1 base at V and 4 bases at J, with 7 bases in the middle. CDR1 and CDR2 (germline): SQVTM, ANQGSEA. CDR3 sequence reads: CSVEGQGTEAFF. The CDR3 DNA is TGCAGCGTTGAAGGGCAGGGCACTGAAGCTTTCTTT.

The rearrangement links TRBV27 to TRBJ2-5, with 8 bases that match TRBD1. The CDR3 sequence is 13 residues long. CDR1 is MNHEY, CDR2 SMNVEV, per germline (reference sequence). V lost 6 bases, J lost 11 bases, and 11 bases stayed unmatched. As DNA, the CDR3 is TGTGCCAGCAGGATACAGGGGGGAGGTGAGCAGTACTTC. Its translation is CASRIQGGGEQYF.

A single count supports this clonotype. The rearrangement uses TRBV4-1 and TRBJ2-3; D not resolved. Germline V gene lookup returns CDR1 MGHRA and CDR2 YSYEKL. V gave up 2 bases and J gave up 1 base, with 13 bases separating them. There are 16 residues in the CDR3. The CDR3: CASSQLALIGTDTQYF. For the CDR3, the DNA is TGCGCCAGCAGCCAATTAGCCTTGATTGGCACAGATACGCAGTATTTT.

This sequence joins TRBV20-1 and TRBJ2-5, with 7 bases aligning to TRBD2. The CDR3 is 12 residues long. Germline CDR1 DFQATT, CDR2 SNEGSKA (reference sequence). V was pared by 7 bases and J by 2 bases, with 4 bases of the junction left unmatched. The CDR3 DNA sequence: TGCAGTGTCTCGCGGGGGCAAGAGACCCAGTACTTC. Protein product: CSVSRGQETQYF.

This clonotype was counted only a few times. This chain joins TRBV5-1 and TRBJ2-1, with D perhaps TRBD2 (7 bases). The ends were cut back, 4 bases at V and 10 bases at J, with 12 bases in the middle. CDR1 and CDR2 (germline): SGHRS, YFSETQ. The CDR3 totals 12 residues. The DNA of the CDR3 is TGCGCCAGCAGCGGGGGGGGGCTGGAGCAGTTCTTC. It specifies CASSGGGLEQFF.

The rearrangement uses TRBV20-1 and TRBJ1-6; D ambiguous. The germline CDR1 and CDR2 sequences are DFQATT and SNEGSKA (reference sequence). CDR3 length: 15 amino acids. The V end lost 0 bases, the J end lost 10 bases, and 16 bases lay between the germline ends. The chain's CDR3 is CSARDFQRGESPLHF. In nucleotides, the CDR3 is TGCAGTGCTAGAGATTTCCAGCGAGGAGAATCACCCCTCCACTTT.

The chain employs TRBV7-2 and TRBJ2-1, with 13 bases fitting TRBD2. The germline V gene encodes CDR1 SGHTA and CDR2 FQGNSA. V gave up 5 bases and J gave up 8 bases; unmatched junction bases: 6. CDR3 length: 15 residues. The CDR3 coding sequence is TGTGCCAGCAGCCGCACTAGCGGGGGGGCGGATGAGCAGTTCTTC. This encodes CASSRTSGGADEQFF.

The chain joins TRBV7-2 to TRBJ2-3, with 12 bases matching TRBD2. CDR3 length: 16 residues. The germline V gene has CDR1 SGHTA and CDR2 FQGNSA. V dropped 5 bases and J dropped 3; count of bases not matched to a gene: 6. CDR3 sequence (DNA): TGTGCCAGCAGCCGAATCGGACTAGCGGGAACAGATACGCAGTATTTT. It codes for CASSRIGLAGTDTQYF.

V is TRBV7-8 and J is TRBJ2-7, with a possible D match to TRBD2 (6 bases). Trimming pared 5 bases from V and 10 bases from J, leaving 21 bases between. Germline V lookup: CDR1 SGHVS, CDR2 FQNEAQ. The CDR3 spans 14 residues. The CDR3 spells CASSPGRGKIDQYF. CDR3 DNA: TGTGCCAGCAGCCCCGGACGGGGGAAGATTGACCAGTACTTC.

The J gene is TRBJ2-3, the V gene TRBV2; 7 bases line up with TRBD2. Germline lookup yields CDR1 SNHLY and CDR2 FYNNEI. J lost 9 bases, V lost 6 bases, and 18 bases had no gene match. There are 16 residues in the CDR3. The CDR3 here is CASSPLAAITGETQYF. CDR3 bases: TGTGCCAGCAGCCCTCTAGCGGCGATCACCGGGGAGACGCAGTATTTT.

The chain couples TRBV3-1 to TRBJ2-1, with TRBD2 matching 9 bases. This CDR3 is built from 17 residues. J gave up 6 bases and V 0 bases, and 9 bases lay outside the gene matches. Germline V lookup: CDR1 LGHDT, CDR2 YNNKEL (reference sequence). The CDR3 DNA sequence: TGTGCCAGCAGCCAAGATGTAGCGGGGGACAACCTCAATGAGCAGTTCTTC. Translated: CASSQDVAGDNLNEQFF.

This clonotype appeared a few times. The genes are TRBV15 and TRBJ2-1, with D perhaps being TRBD1 or TRBD2 (6 bases each). The length of the CDR3 is 15 residues. The germline V gene has CDR1 LNHNV and CDR2 YYDKDF (reference sequence). V lost 1 base to trimming and J lost 5 bases, with 12 bases between them. In DNA, the CDR3 is TGTGCCACCAGCAGAGGGGGGGCTAGTAACAATGAGCAGTTCTTC. Translated: CATSRGGASNNEQFF.

With respect to this clonotype: Given a much more abundant clone one base away, this may be a read error. The chain is built from TRBV20-1 and TRBJ2-5, with 9 bases that match TRBD1. This CDR3 has 12 residues. Per the germline V gene, CDR1 is DFQATT and CDR2 is SNEGSKA (reference sequence). Losses at the gene ends were 6 bases for V and 13 bases for J; bases not matched to a gene: 12. The CDR3 reads CSALTGGDVGYF. Here the CDR3 DNA reads TGCAGTGCCTTGACAGGGGGTGATGTAGGGTACTTC.

The chain uses TRBV7-9 and TRBJ2-5; 7 bases align to TRBD1. The J call may be mistaken, given a closer DNA end match to TRBJ2-7. The CDR3 covers 17 residues. The germline CDR1 and CDR2 sequences are SEHNR and FQNEAQ (reference sequence). The CDR3 DNA follows: TGTGCCAGCAGCTTAGGAACAGGGGCCCTAGGTGGGGACGAGCAGTACTTC. It encodes CASSLGTGALGGDEQYF.

This clonotype was detected a few times. The chain joins TRBV20-1 to TRBJ2-3; 7 nucleotides agree with TRBD2. Germline CDR1 and CDR2: DFQATT and SNEGSKA (reference sequence). Unmatched junction bases numbered 11, after V lost 6 bases and J lost 2 bases. CDR3 length equals 15 residues. The CDR3 DNA reads TGCAGTGCCCGAGTGACTAGCCCCTCCACAGATACGCAGTATTTT. As protein: CSARVTSPSTDTQYF.

This clonotype came up a few times. V is TRBV5-1 and J is TRBJ1-1; D remains ambiguous. Germline values: CDR1 SGHRS, CDR2 YFSETQ. With 1 base removed from V and 1 base from J, the gap between germline ends came to 11 bases. The CDR3 sequence is 15 residues long. The DNA for the CDR3 is TGCGCCAGCAGCTTGAATCTGGGCAGGAACACTGAAGCTTTCTTT. Translated: CASSLNLGRNTEAFF.

The rearrangement uses TRBV5-5 and TRBJ2-7; D is perhaps TRBD2 (6 bases). CDR3 length equals 15 residues. The V gene's germline CDR1 is SGHKS and CDR2 YYEKEE (reference sequence). The ends were cut back, 0 bases at V and 0 bases at J, with 10 bases in the middle. This chain's CDR3 is CASSLVRESSYEQYF. The CDR3 region has the DNA TGTGCCAGCAGCTTGGTCCGGGAGAGCTCCTACGAGCAGTACTTC.

V and J are TRBV5-5 and TRBJ1-5; the D is unclear. From germline, CDR1 is SGHKS and CDR2 YYEKEE (reference sequence). The CDR3 sequence is 15 residues long. V lost 0 bases to trimming and J lost 3 bases, with 10 bases between them. The CDR3: CASSLDGQINQPQHF. CDR3 nucleotides: TGTGCCAGCAGCTTGGACGGGCAGATCAATCAGCCCCAGCATTTT. The variable domain in full, with the rest retrieved from reference TRBV5-5 and TRBJ1-5, is DAGVTQSPTHLIKTRGQQVTLRCSPISGHKSVSWYQQVLGQGPQFIFQYYEKEERGRGNFPDRFSARQFPNYSSELNVNALLLGDSALYLCASSLDGQINQPQHFGDGTRLSIL.

This clonotype was seen only a few times. CDR3 protein: CASSPGVYEQYF. CDR3 coding DNA: TGTGCCAGCAGCCCCGGTGTCTACGAGCAGTACTTC. The chain links TRBV28 to TRBJ2-7; no clear D. The CDR3 is 12 amino acids. V dropped 6 bases and J dropped 3 bases, with 9 bases sitting between them. Germline V CDR1 and CDR2: MDHEN, SYDVKM. Filled out from reference TRBV28 and TRBJ2-7, the complete variable domain reads DVKVTQSSRYLVKRTGEKVFLECVQDMDHENMFWYRQDPGLGLRLIYFSYDVKMKEKGDIPEGYSVSREKKERFSLILESASTNQTSMYLCASSPGVYEQYFGPGTRLTVT.

The CDR3: CSAPTSDASTDTQYF. CDR3 in DNA: TGCAGTGCTCCCACCTCGGACGCGAGCACAGATACGCAGTATTTT. The gene calls are TRBV20-1 and TRBJ2-3; D is unclear. Germline V gene sequence: CDR1 DFQATT, CDR2 SNEGSKA (reference sequence). CDR3 length equals 15 residues. The V and J ends lost 5 bases and 0 bases respectively, with 15 bases between them.

This clonotype was seen only once. V and J are TRBV7-2 and TRBJ1-1; no reliable D call. V shed 5 bases and J shed 0 bases, with 10 bases lying between them. Per germline, CDR1 SGHTA and CDR2 FQGNSA. This CDR3 is 14 amino acids long. The CDR3 sequence is CASSQVYMNTEAFF. The CDR3 coding sequence is TGTGCCAGCAGCCAAGTTTACATGAACACTGAAGCTTTCTTT.

V gene TRBV6-6 combines with J gene TRBJ2-5; TRBD2 agrees at 9 bases. The length of the CDR3 is 17 residues. V was pared by 0 bases and J by 7 bases, with 12 bases of the junction left unmatched. The germline V gene encodes CDR1 MNHNY and CDR2 SVGAGI (reference sequence). The CDR3 spells CASSYSTLAGTSGTQYF. CDR3 nucleotide sequence: TGTGCCAGCAGTTACTCGACCCTAGCGGGGACTTCGGGGACCCAGTACTTC.

The genes are TRBV24-1 and TRBJ2-3; possibly TRBD1 or TRBD2 for D (6 bases each). Trimming stripped 3 bases from V and 4 bases from J, with 19 bases between. Germline V gene sequence: CDR1 KGHDR, CDR2 SFDVKD. CDR3 length: 17 residues. The CDR3 sequence: CATSDARGRGFADTQYF. The CDR3 DNA is TGTGCCACCAGTGATGCGCGGGGCAGGGGTTTCGCAGATACGCAGTATTTT.

In this sample, this clonotype turned up many times. This chain joins TRBV29-1 and TRBJ2-5; 7 nucleotides align to TRBD2. The germline V gene encodes CDR1 SQVTM and CDR2 ANQGSEA. The CDR3 runs to 13 residues. Trimming took 2 bases from V and 5 from J; bases not matched to a gene: 5. The CDR3 sequence: CSVETQRGETQYF. CDR3 DNA: TGCAGCGTTGAAACCCAGCGGGGTGAGACCCAGTACTTC.

The chain carries TRBV20-1 and TRBJ2-3; the D is unclear. V shed 3 bases and J shed 10 bases, with 14 bases lying between them. The CDR3 is 12 residues long. Germline CDR1 reads DFQATT; CDR2 reads SNEGSKA (reference sequence). The CDR3 spells CSARVRPDPQYF. CDR3 coding DNA: TGCAGTGCTAGGGTCAGGCCCGATCCGCAGTATTTT.

This clonotype has just a few counts. The chain joins TRBV20-1 to TRBJ2-7; D is unclear. There are 11 residues in the CDR3. V was trimmed by 3 bases and J by 2 bases, leaving 5 bases between them. Germline-derived CDR1 and CDR2 are DFQATT and SNEGSKA (reference sequence). The CDR3 protein is CSASDPYEQYF. The CDR3 DNA sequence: TGCAGTGCTAGCGACCCCTACGAGCAGTACTTC.

This chain connects TRBV5-1 to TRBJ2-3; 11 nucleotides match TRBD2. Germline assignment: CDR1 SGHRS and CDR2 YFSETQ. This CDR3 contains 14 residues. Trimming cost V 5 bases and J 2 bases; bases outside gene matches: 1. In DNA, the CDR3 is TGCGCCAGCAGGACTAGCGGGGACACAGATACGCAGTATTTT. It codes for CASRTSGDTDTQYF.

CDR3 amino acids: CATSDPGTSFGEQFF. The CDR3 DNA reads as TGTGCCACCAGTGACCCCGGGACTAGCTTCGGTGAGCAGTTCTTC. The chain recombines TRBV24-1 with TRBJ2-1; 9 positions agree with TRBD2. Germline CDR1 is KGHDR and CDR2 is SFDVKD. With 4 bases clipped from V and 9 bases from J, the junction kept 9 bases outside the gene matches. This CDR3 region has 15 residues.